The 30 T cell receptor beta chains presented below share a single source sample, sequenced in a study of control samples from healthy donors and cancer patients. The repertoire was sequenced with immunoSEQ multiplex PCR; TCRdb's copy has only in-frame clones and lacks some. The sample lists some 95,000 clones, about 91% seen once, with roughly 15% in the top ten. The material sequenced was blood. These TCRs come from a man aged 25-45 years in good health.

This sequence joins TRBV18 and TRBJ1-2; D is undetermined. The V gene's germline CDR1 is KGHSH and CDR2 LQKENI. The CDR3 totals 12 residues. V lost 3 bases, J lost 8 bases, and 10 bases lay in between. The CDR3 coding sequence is TGTGCCAGCTCACCTGTTCCGGGGGGCTACACCTTC. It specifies CASSPVPGGYTF.

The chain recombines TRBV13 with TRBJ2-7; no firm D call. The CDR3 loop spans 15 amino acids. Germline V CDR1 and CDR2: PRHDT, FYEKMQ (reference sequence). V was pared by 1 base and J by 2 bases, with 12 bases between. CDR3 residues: CASSLVSARPYEQYF. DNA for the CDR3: TGTGCCAGCAGCTTAGTGTCGGCTAGGCCCTACGAGCAGTACTTC.

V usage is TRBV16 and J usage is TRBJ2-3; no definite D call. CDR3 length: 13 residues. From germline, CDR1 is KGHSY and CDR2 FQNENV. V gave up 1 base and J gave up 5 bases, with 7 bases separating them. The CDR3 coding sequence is TGTGCCAGCAGCCAATGGGGTCTAGATACGCAGTATTTT. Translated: CASSQWGLDTQYF.

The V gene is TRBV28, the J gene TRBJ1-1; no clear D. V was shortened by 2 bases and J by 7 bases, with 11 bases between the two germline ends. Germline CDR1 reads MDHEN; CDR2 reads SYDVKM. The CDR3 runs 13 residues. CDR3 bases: TGTGCCAGCAGTTTAGTCCAGGTTGGTGAAGCTTTCTTT. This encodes CASSLVQVGEAFF.

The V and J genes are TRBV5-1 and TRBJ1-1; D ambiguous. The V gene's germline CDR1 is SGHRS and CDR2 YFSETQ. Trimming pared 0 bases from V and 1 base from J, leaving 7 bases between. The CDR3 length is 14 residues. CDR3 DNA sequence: TGCGCCAGCAGCTTGGGGATGGGGAACACTGAAGCTTTCTTT. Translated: CASSLGMGNTEAFF.

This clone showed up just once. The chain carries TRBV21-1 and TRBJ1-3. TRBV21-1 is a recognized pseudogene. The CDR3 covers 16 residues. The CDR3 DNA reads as TGTGCCAGCAGCAAAGAATTTTTACGGGAAGGAAACACCATATATTTT. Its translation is CASSKEFLREGNTIYF.

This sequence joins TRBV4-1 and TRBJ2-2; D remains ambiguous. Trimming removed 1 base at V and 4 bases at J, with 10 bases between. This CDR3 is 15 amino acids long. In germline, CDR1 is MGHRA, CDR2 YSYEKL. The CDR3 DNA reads TGCGCCAGCAGCCAAGGCCCTTTGCTCACCGGGGAGCTGTTTTTT. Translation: CASSQGPLLTGELFF.

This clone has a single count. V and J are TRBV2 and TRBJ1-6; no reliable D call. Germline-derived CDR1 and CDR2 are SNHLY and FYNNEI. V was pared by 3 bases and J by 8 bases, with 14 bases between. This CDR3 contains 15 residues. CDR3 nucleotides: TGTGCCAGCAGTGAGACCGACGGATCTTATTCACCCCTCCACTTT. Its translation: CASSETDGSYSPLHF.

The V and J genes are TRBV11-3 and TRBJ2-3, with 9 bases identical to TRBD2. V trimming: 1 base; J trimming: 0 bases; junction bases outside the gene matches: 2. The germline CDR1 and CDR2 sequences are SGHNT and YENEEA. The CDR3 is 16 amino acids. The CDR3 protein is CASSLVAGGSTDTQYF. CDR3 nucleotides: TGTGCCAGCAGCTTAGTTGCGGGAGGGAGCACAGATACGCAGTATTTT.

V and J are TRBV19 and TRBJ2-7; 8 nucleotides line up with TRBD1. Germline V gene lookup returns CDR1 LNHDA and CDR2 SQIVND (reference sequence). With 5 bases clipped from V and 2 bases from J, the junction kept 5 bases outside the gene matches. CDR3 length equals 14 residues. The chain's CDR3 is CASSSGTGPYEQYF. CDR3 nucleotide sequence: TGTGCCAGTAGTTCCGGGACAGGTCCCTACGAGCAGTACTTC.

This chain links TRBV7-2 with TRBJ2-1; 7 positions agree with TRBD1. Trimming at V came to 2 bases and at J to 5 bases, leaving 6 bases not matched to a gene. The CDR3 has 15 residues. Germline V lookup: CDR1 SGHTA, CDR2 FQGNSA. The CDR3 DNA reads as TGTGCCAGCAGCTTATGGGACAGCCAAAACAATGAGCAGTTCTTC. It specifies CASSLWDSQNNEQFF.

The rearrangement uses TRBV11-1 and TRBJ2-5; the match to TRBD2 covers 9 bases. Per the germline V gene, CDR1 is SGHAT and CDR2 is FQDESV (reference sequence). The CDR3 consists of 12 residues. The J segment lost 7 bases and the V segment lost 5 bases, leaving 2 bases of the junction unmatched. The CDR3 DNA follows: TGTGCCAGCAGCCATAGCGGGGGGACCCAGTACTTC. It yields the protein CASSHSGGTQYF.

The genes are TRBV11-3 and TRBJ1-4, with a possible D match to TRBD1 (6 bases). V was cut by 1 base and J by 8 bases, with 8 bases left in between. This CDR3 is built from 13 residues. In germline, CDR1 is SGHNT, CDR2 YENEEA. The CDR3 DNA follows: TGTGCCAGCAGCTTAGGGACAGACGAAAAACTGTTTTTT. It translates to CASSLGTDEKLFF.

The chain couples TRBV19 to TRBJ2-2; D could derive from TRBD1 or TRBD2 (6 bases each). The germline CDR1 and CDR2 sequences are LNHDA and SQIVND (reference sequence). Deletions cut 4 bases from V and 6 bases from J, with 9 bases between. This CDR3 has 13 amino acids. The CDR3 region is CASSTGGPGELFF. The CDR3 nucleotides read TGTGCCAGTAGTACTGGGGGGCCCGGGGAGCTGTTTTTT.

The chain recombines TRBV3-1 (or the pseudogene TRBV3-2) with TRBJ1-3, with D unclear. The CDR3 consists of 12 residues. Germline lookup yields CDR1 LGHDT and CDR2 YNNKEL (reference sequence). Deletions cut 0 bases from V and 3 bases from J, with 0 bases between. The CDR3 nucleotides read TGTGCCAGCAGCCAAGATGGAAACACCATATATTTT. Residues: CASSQDGNTIYF.

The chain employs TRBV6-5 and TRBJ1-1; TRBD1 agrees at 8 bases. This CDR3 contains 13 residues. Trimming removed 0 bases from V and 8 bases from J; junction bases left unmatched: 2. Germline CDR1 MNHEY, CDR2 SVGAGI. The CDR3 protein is CASSYSRGHEAFF. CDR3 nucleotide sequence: TGTGCCAGCAGTTACTCCAGGGGGCACGAAGCTTTCTTT.

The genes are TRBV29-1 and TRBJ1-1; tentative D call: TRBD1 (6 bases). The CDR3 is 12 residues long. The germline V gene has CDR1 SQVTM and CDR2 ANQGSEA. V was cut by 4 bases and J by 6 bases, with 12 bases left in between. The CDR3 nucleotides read TGCAGCGTTGGTGGACAGACAGCTGAAGCTTTCTTT. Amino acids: CSVGGQTAEAFF.

The CDR3, as DNA: TGTGCCAGCAGGTTGACTAGCGGGAGTTACGAGCAGTACTTC. Protein product: CASRLTSGSYEQYF. The chain carries TRBV11-2 and TRBJ2-7; 12 bases fit TRBD2. The CDR3 is 14 amino acids. CDR1 SGHAT and CDR2 FQNNGV come from the germline V gene. The J segment lost 4 bases and the V segment lost 6 bases, leaving 4 bases of the junction unmatched.

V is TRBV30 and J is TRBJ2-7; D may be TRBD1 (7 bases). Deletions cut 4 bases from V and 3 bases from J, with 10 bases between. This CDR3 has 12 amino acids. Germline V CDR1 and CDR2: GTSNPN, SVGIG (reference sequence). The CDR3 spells CAWTQGGYEQYF. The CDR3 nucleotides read TGTGCCTGGACCCAGGGGGGCTACGAGCAGTACTTC.

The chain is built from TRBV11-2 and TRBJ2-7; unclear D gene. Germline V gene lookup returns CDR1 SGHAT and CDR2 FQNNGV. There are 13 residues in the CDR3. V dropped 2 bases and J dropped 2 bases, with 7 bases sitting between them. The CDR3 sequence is CASSLTSAYEQYF. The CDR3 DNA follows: TGTGCCAGCAGCTTAACCTCGGCCTACGAGCAGTACTTC.

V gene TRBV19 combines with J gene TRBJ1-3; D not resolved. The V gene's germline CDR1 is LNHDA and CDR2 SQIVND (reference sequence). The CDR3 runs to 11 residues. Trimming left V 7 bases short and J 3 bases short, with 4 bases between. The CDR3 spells CASNIGNTIYF. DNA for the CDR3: TGTGCCAGTAACATTGGAAACACCATATATTTT. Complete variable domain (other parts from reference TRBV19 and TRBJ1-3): DGGITQSPKYLFRKEGQNVTLSCEQNLNHDAMYWYRQDPGQGLRLIYYSQIVNDFQKGDIAEGYSVSREKKESFPLTVTSAQKNPTAFYLCASNIGNTIYFGEGSWLTVV.

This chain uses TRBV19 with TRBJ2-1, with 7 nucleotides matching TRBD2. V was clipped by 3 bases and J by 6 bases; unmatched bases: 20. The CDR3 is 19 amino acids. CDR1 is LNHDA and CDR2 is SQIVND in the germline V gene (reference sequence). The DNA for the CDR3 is TGTGCCAGTAGTATGGTCGGCAGGTCGAACGGCGGGAGACTCAATGAGCAGTTCTTC. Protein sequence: CASSMVGRSNGGRLNEQFF.

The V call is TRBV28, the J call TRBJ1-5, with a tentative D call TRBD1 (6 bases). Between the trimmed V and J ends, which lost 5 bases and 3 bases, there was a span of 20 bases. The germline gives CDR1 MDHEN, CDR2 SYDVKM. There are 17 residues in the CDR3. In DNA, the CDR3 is TGTGCCAGCAGTCCGCTACCCTCGACAGGACCCAATCAGCCCCAGCATTTT. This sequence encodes CASSPLPSTGPNQPQHF.

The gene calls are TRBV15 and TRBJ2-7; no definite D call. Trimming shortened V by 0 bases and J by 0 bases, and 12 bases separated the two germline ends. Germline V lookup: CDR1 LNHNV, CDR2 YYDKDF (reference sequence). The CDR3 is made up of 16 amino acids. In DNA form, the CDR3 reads TGTGCCACCAGCAGAGATCTCTCGGTGAGCTCCTACGAGCAGTACTTC. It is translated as CATSRDLSVSSYEQYF. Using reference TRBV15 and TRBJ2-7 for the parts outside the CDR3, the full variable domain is DAMVIQNPRYQVTQFGKPVTLSCSQTLNHNVMYWYQQKSSQAPKLLFHYYDKDFNNEADTPDNFQSRRPNTSFCFLDIRSPGLGDTAMYLCATSRDLSVSSYEQYFGPGTRLTVT.

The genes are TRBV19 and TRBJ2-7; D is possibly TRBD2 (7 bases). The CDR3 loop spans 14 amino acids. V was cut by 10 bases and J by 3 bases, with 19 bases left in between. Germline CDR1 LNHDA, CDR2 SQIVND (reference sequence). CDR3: CATQRGGLNYEQYF. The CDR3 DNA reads TGTGCCACCCAAAGGGGGGGACTAAACTACGAGCAGTACTTC.

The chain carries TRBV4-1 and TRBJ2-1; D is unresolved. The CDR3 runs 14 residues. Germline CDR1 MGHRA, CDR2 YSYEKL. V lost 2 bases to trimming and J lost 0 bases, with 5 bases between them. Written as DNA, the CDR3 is TGCGCCAGCAGCCAAAGGGACTCCTACAATGAGCAGTTCTTC. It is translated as CASSQRDSYNEQFF.

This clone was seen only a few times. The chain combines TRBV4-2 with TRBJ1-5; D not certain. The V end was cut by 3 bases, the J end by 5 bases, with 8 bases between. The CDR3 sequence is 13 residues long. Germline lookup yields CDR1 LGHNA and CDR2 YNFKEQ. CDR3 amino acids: CASSQAIDQPQHF. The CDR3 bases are TGTGCCAGCAGCCAGGCGATCGATCAGCCCCAGCATTTT.

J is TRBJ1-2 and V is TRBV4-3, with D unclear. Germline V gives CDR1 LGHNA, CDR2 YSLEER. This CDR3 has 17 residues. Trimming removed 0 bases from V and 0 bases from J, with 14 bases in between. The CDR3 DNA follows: TGCGCCAGCAGCCAAGATCATGGGAGCAGAGCTAACTATGGCTACACCTTC. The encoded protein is CASSQDHGSRANYGYTF.

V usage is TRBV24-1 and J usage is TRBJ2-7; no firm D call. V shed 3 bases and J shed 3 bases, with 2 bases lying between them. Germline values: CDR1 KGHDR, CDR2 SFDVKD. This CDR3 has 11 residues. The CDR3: CATSDSYEQYF. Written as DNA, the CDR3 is TGTGCCACCAGTGATAGCTACGAGCAGTACTTC.

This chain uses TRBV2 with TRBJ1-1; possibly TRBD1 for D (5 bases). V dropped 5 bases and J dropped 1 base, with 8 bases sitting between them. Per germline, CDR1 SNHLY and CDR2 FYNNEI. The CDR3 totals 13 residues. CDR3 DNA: TGTGCCAGCAGTACAGGACCGAACACTGAAGCTTTCTTT. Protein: CASSTGPNTEAFF.